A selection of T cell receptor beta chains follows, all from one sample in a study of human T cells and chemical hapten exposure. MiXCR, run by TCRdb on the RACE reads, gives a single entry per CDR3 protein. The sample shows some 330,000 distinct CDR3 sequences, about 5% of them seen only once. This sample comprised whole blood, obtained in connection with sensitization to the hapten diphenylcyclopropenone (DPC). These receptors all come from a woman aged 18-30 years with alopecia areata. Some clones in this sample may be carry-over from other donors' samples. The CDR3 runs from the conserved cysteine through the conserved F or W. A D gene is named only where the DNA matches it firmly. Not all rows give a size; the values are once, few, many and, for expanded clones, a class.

CDR3nt: TGCAGCGCCGGGGGAGGGCTGAACACTGAAGCTTTCTTT; CDR3aa: CSAGGGLNTEAFF; j_gene: TRBJ1-1; v_gene: TRBV29-1; abundance: .; d_gene: .
CDR3nt: TGTGCCAGCAGCCAAGTGAGGCATCATCCAGCCTACGAGCAGTACTTC; CDR3aa: CASSQVRHHPAYEQYF; j_gene: TRBJ2-7; v_gene: TRBV3-1; abundance: many; d_gene: .
CDR3nt: TGTGCCACCAGTGATGCTGCCGGGACCTCCCACGAAACGCAGTATTTT; CDR3aa: CATSDAAGTSHETQYF; j_gene: TRBJ2-3; v_gene: TRBV24-1; abundance: many; d_gene: .
CDR3nt: TGTGCCAGCAGTTTCGGATTCGACACTGAAGCTTTCTTT; CDR3aa: CASSFGFDTEAFF; j_gene: TRBJ1-1; v_gene: TRBV12-3/TRBV12-4; abundance: many; d_gene: .
CDR3nt: TGCAGTGCTAGAGGGCAGATCTACGAGCAGTACTTC; CDR3aa: CSARGQIYEQYF; j_gene: TRBJ2-7; v_gene: TRBV20-1; abundance: .; d_gene: .
CDR3nt: TGTGCCAGCAGTGCCGCCAGGACCAATTCACCCCTCCACTTT; CDR3aa: CASSAARTNSPLHF; j_gene: TRBJ1-6; v_gene: TRBV6-5; abundance: .; d_gene: .
CDR3nt: TGCGCCAGCAGCTTCCATGGAGGTGAAGGAAACATTCAGTACTTC; CDR3aa: CASSFHGGEGNIQYF; j_gene: TRBJ2-4; v_gene: TRBV5-1; abundance: few; d_gene: .
CDR3nt: TGTGCCAGCAGTTTGGATAGGACCTTCGGCACTGAAGCTTTCTTT; CDR3aa: CASSLDRTFGTEAFF; j_gene: TRBJ1-1; v_gene: TRBV6-2/TRBV6-3; abundance: many; d_gene: .
CDR3nt: TGTGCCAGCAGTTTCACTAGTCTCGATACGCAGTATTTT; CDR3aa: CASSFTSLDTQYF; j_gene: TRBJ2-3; v_gene: TRBV12-3/TRBV12-4; abundance: many; d_gene: .
CDR3nt: TGTGCCAGCTCACCAAAGCTAGCGGGGGGGCCAGATACGCAGTATTTT; CDR3aa: CASSPKLAGGPDTQYF; j_gene: TRBJ2-3; v_gene: TRBV18; abundance: few; d_gene: TRBD2
CDR3nt: TGTGCCAGCAGTTTGGGACAGGGGGCTCCCTCCGGGGAGCTGTTTTTT; CDR3aa: CASSLGQGAPSGELFF; j_gene: TRBJ2-2; v_gene: TRBV6-5; abundance: many; d_gene: TRBD1
CDR3nt: TGCGCCAGTAACCCGGAGTCGGTACGAGAGACCCAGTACTTC; CDR3aa: CASNPESVRETQYF; j_gene: TRBJ2-5; v_gene: TRBV5-1; abundance: few; d_gene: .
CDR3nt: TGCAGCGTTGTCTCGACGCCGCGACCGGACGGCTCCTACGAGCAGTACTTC; CDR3aa: CSVVSTPRPDGSYEQYF; j_gene: TRBJ2-7; v_gene: TRBV29-1; abundance: few; d_gene: .
CDR3nt: TGCAGTGCTAGAGATTTTGGGACAGTAGCCAAAAACATTCAGTACTTC; CDR3aa: CSARDFGTVAKNIQYF; j_gene: TRBJ2-4; v_gene: TRBV20-1; abundance: few; d_gene: TRBD1
CDR3nt: TGCGCCAGCAGCCAAGGTTCGTTCAATGACAGAACAGACTCTGGAAACACCATATATTTT; CDR3aa: CASSQGSFNDRTDSGNTIYF; j_gene: TRBJ1-3; v_gene: TRBV4-1; abundance: .; d_gene: .
CDR3nt: TGTGCCAGCAGTACCCGTCGCGGGGGGTTCCGGGAGCAGTACTTC; CDR3aa: CASSTRRGGFREQYF; j_gene: TRBJ2-7; v_gene: TRBV6-5; abundance: few; d_gene: TRBD2
CDR3nt: TGTGCCAGCAGCCCCGGCAGGGGTCGGTCACCCCTCCACTTT; CDR3aa: CASSPGRGRSPLHF; j_gene: TRBJ1-6; v_gene: TRBV28; abundance: few; d_gene: .
CDR3nt: TGTGCCAGCAGCCTGGGGCCAGGGGATACGCAGTATTTT; CDR3aa: CASSLGPGDTQYF; j_gene: TRBJ2-3; v_gene: TRBV6-4; abundance: few; d_gene: .
CDR3nt: TGTGCCAGCAGCCAAAATCCGAGGCGAGCTTTCTTT; CDR3aa: CASSQNPRRAFF; j_gene: TRBJ1-1; v_gene: TRBV3-1; abundance: many; d_gene: .
CDR3nt: TGTGCCAGCAGTTACTCGACAGGGGGCGAAGCTGGAAACACCATATATTTT; CDR3aa: CASSYSTGGEAGNTIYF; j_gene: TRBJ1-3; v_gene: TRBV6-5; abundance: .; d_gene: TRBD1
CDR3nt: TGTGCCAGCAGCTTAGTGCAGGGGAACTACGAGCAGTACTTC; CDR3aa: CASSLVQGNYEQYF; j_gene: TRBJ2-7; v_gene: TRBV7-2; abundance: .; d_gene: .
CDR3nt: TGTGCCAGCAGTTTAGCCCCCGGGGAGGCCTACGAGCAGTACTTC; CDR3aa: CASSLAPGEAYEQYF; j_gene: TRBJ2-7; v_gene: TRBV12-3/TRBV12-4; abundance: few; d_gene: .
CDR3nt: TGTGCCAGCAGGGTGGAGAACACTGAAGCTTTCTTT; CDR3aa: CASRVENTEAFF; j_gene: TRBJ1-1; v_gene: TRBV6-2/TRBV6-3; abundance: .; d_gene: .
CDR3nt: TGCGCCAGCAGCCGGGAACTGGAGGAGACCCAGTACTTC; CDR3aa: CASSRELEETQYF; j_gene: TRBJ2-5; v_gene: TRBV4-3; abundance: few; d_gene: .
CDR3nt: TGTGCCAGCAGCGGGGGACACTTGAACACTGAAGCTTTCTTT; CDR3aa: CASSGGHLNTEAFF; j_gene: TRBJ1-1; v_gene: TRBV9; abundance: many; d_gene: .
CDR3nt: TGCAGCGGGTTGGACGGCCCACCGCAGTTCTTC; CDR3aa: CSGLDGPPQFF; j_gene: TRBJ2-1; v_gene: TRBV29-1; abundance: .; d_gene: .
CDR3nt: TGCAGTGCTAGAGATGGAAGGACGGGGGCTACTGAAGCTTTCTTT; CDR3aa: CSARDGRTGATEAFF; j_gene: TRBJ1-1; v_gene: TRBV20-1; abundance: many; d_gene: .
CDR3nt: TGTGCCACCAGCAGGAAAAGCGGGAGGAATTCACCCCTCCACTTT; CDR3aa: CATSRKSGRNSPLHF; j_gene: TRBJ1-6; v_gene: TRBV15; abundance: few; d_gene: .
CDR3nt: TGTGCCAACGGACTTGGGGACGGCTATGGCTACACCTTC; CDR3aa: CANGLGDGYGYTF; j_gene: TRBJ1-2; v_gene: TRBV7-2; abundance: .; d_gene: .
CDR3nt: TGCGCCAGCAGCCAAGACGAGACAGTTGACTATGGCTACACCTTC; CDR3aa: CASSQDETVDYGYTF; j_gene: TRBJ1-2; v_gene: TRBV4-3; abundance: few; d_gene: .
CDR3nt: TGTGCCACCCGGGACAGCTTAAGGGACGAGCAGTACTTC; CDR3aa: CATRDSLRDEQYF; j_gene: TRBJ2-7; v_gene: TRBV28; abundance: .; d_gene: TRBD1
CDR3nt: TGTGCCACCAGCAGAGGTGGGACTTCTAGCACAGATACGCAGTATTTT; CDR3aa: CATSRGGTSSTDTQYF; j_gene: TRBJ2-3; v_gene: TRBV15; abundance: few; d_gene: .
CDR3nt: TGTGCCACTGCCCCCCCGATATTTTCGAACACTGAAGCTTTCTTT; CDR3aa: CATAPPIFSNTEAFF; j_gene: TRBJ1-1; v_gene: TRBV6-6; abundance: .; d_gene: .
CDR3nt: TGTGCCAGCAGTTACTCCGGAGTCACTGAAGCTTTCTTT; CDR3aa: CASSYSGVTEAFF; j_gene: TRBJ1-1; v_gene: TRBV6-2/TRBV6-3; abundance: many; d_gene: .
CDR3nt: TGTGCCAGCAGCCCCGTCTTGACAGGGGCAGGTGAAAAACTGTTTTTT; CDR3aa: CASSPVLTGAGEKLFF; j_gene: TRBJ1-4; v_gene: TRBV7-2; abundance: .; d_gene: TRBD1
CDR3nt: TGTGCCACCAGCGCTCGGACGGAAAAACTGTTTTTT; CDR3aa: CATSARTEKLFF; j_gene: TRBJ1-4; v_gene: TRBV15; abundance: many; d_gene: .
CDR3nt: TGTGCCATCAGTGGTGCGGCGTTCCAAGAGACCCAGTACTTC; CDR3aa: CAISGAAFQETQYF; j_gene: TRBJ2-5; v_gene: TRBV10-3; abundance: many; d_gene: .
CDR3nt: TGTGCCAGCAGCCCCGACTGGGTGCAGCCCCAGCATTTT; CDR3aa: CASSPDWVQPQHF; j_gene: TRBJ1-5; v_gene: TRBV9; abundance: few; d_gene: .
CDR3nt: TGTGCCGCCGGGCGCACCTCCGTTGGGGGGTTCACTGAAGCTTTCTTT; CDR3aa: CAAGRTSVGGFTEAFF; j_gene: TRBJ1-1; v_gene: TRBV10-3; abundance: .; d_gene: .
CDR3nt: TGTGCCAGCAGCTACTTAGGACAGTTCGGTGGCAATGAGCAGTTCTTC; CDR3aa: CASSYLGQFGGNEQFF; j_gene: TRBJ2-1; v_gene: TRBV7-2; abundance: .; d_gene: .
CDR3nt: TGTGCCAGCAGCTTGTCTGGGACAGCTAACTATGGCTACACCTTC; CDR3aa: CASSLSGTANYGYTF; j_gene: TRBJ1-2; v_gene: TRBV7-8; abundance: many; d_gene: TRBD1
CDR3nt: TGCAGTGCTAGAGAAGAATGGCGGGGGAGGCAGTTCTTC; CDR3aa: CSAREEWRGRQFF; j_gene: TRBJ2-1; v_gene: TRBV20-1; abundance: few; d_gene: TRBD2
CDR3nt: TGCGCCAGCAGCCGGCAGACTCACACTGAAGCTTTCTTT; CDR3aa: CASSRQTHTEAFF; j_gene: TRBJ1-1; v_gene: TRBV4-3; abundance: few; d_gene: .
CDR3nt: TGTGCCAGCAGTTACTCGAATTCGCGACTTCAAGAGACCCAGTACTTC; CDR3aa: CASSYSNSRLQETQYF; j_gene: TRBJ2-5; v_gene: TRBV6-6; abundance: few; d_gene: .
CDR3nt: TGTGCCAGCAGCCCCGACAGGGGGTATGAGCAGTTCTTC; CDR3aa: CASSPDRGYEQFF; j_gene: TRBJ2-1; v_gene: TRBV6-5; abundance: many; d_gene: TRBD1
CDR3nt: TGTGCCAGCAGCTTATCTCCCGAAGACAGGGCCTATGGCTACACCTTC; CDR3aa: CASSLSPEDRAYGYTF; j_gene: TRBJ1-2; v_gene: TRBV7-9; abundance: .; d_gene: TRBD1
CDR3nt: TGCGCCAGCAGCCGGAGGACAGGGGGCGCCGGAATGAGGACTAATGAAAAACTGTTTTTT; CDR3aa: CASSRRTGGAGMRTNEKLFF; j_gene: TRBJ1-4; v_gene: TRBV5-1; abundance: many; d_gene: TRBD1
CDR3nt: TGTGCCAGCAGTTTTAGCGGGGGACTCACAGATACGCAGTATTTT; CDR3aa: CASSFSGGLTDTQYF; j_gene: TRBJ2-3; v_gene: TRBV12-3/TRBV12-4; abundance: many; d_gene: TRBD2
CDR3nt: TGTGCCAGCAGCTTATCCCCCCGAGACACCATATATTTT; CDR3aa: CASSLSPRDTIYF; j_gene: TRBJ1-3; v_gene: TRBV13; abundance: .; d_gene: .
CDR3nt: TGTGCCATCAGTGATTTCGACATTGCCCTTACCTATGAGCAGTTCTTC; CDR3aa: CAISDFDIALTYEQFF; j_gene: TRBJ2-1; v_gene: TRBV10-3; abundance: .; d_gene: .
CDR3nt: TGTGCCAGCAGGTTGACAGGGGGCTCCCACGAGCAGTACTTC; CDR3aa: CASRLTGGSHEQYF; j_gene: TRBJ2-7; v_gene: TRBV6-2/TRBV6-3; abundance: few; d_gene: TRBD1
CDR3nt: TGTGCCAGCAGCCGCGAGACAGCGAGCTCCTATAATTCACCCCTCCACTTT; CDR3aa: CASSRETASSYNSPLHF; j_gene: TRBJ1-6; v_gene: TRBV6-5; abundance: few; d_gene: .
CDR3nt: TGTGCCAGTAGTATCTTCGACAGGGGGCGACGCTACGAGCAGTACTTC; CDR3aa: CASSIFDRGRRYEQYF; j_gene: TRBJ2-7; v_gene: TRBV19; abundance: few; d_gene: TRBD1
CDR3nt: TGTGCCAGCAGCCTCGACATCCACTCTGGAAACACCATATATTTT; CDR3aa: CASSLDIHSGNTIYF; j_gene: TRBJ1-3; v_gene: TRBV7-9; abundance: many; d_gene: .
CDR3nt: TGTGCCAGCAGCCAAGATACAGGGGGACCCTACACTGAAGCTTTCTTT; CDR3aa: CASSQDTGGPYTEAFF; j_gene: TRBJ1-1; v_gene: TRBV3-1; abundance: .; d_gene: TRBD1